This paragraph covers one T cell receptor beta chain sequence. Measured with immunoSEQ multiplex PCR; TCRdb has only the in-frame clones, and not every one. This sample yields some 2 million clones, of which around 96% are seen a single time; around 1.1% belongs to the top ten. CD45RO negativity and positive selection for CCR7 defined naive CD8 cells, a population that excluded terminally differentiated effector memory CD45RA+ cells. The V and J ends lost 6 bases and 0 bases, in that order; junction bases with no gene match: 4. CDR3 length: 15 amino acids. Looked up from germline, CDR1 is MNHNS and CDR2 is SASEGT. The data were obtained in a study of shared clonotypes between healthy human individuals.

The origin of this receptor is a man younger than 35 in good health. The sample consisted of naive CD8+ T cells sorted from blood. The chain employs TRBV6-1 and TRBJ2-2, with 7 positions matching TRBD1. The CDR3 here is CASSTDRANTGELFF. The CDR3 coding sequence is TGTGCCAGCAGCACCGACAGGGCGAACACCGGGGAGCTGTTTTTT.